Shown below are 27 T cell receptor beta chains from a single sample sequenced in a study of tumor-infiltrating lymphocytes in primary liver carcinoma. Investigators took RNA and DNA out together from roughly 20-30 mg of unsorted bulk tissue. Priming with a constant-region primer yielded TCR beta cDNA from roughly 0.45 ug total RNA. It was through three nested multiplex PCR rounds of slightly modified ARM-PCR that TCR beta libraries arose. The study ran its first two PCR rounds for roughly 11 cycles each, using TRBV1-TRBV30 forward primers and a C-beta reverse primer. TCRdb analysed the multiplex PCR reads with MiXCR anew, one entry per CDR3 protein. The sample contains 50,000 to 60,000 distinct CDR3 sequences, over 75% of which appear only once. Input material: liver tumor tissue from sampling region 5. As to subset: tumor region T5, tumor centre. These receptors were taken from a man aged 35-49 years with primary liver carcinoma and hepatitis B virus infection.

This clonotype was counted many times. The chain couples TRBV9 to TRBJ2-7; 8 nucleotides agree with TRBD1. Germline CDR1 is SGDLS and CDR2 is YYNGEE. CDR3 length: 13 residues. Trimming at V came to 9 bases and at J to 3 bases, leaving 8 bases not matched to a gene. CDR3 residues: CATTQGGNYEQYF. CDR3 coding DNA: TGTGCCACGACACAGGGGGGAAACTACGAGCAGTACTTC.

Of note for this clonotype: A junction end diverges from the germline sequence, so it may reflect a read error. The chain combines TRBV7-9 with TRBJ2-3; no reliable D call. Germline values: CDR1 SEHNR, CDR2 FQNEAQ (reference sequence). The CDR3 is made up of 11 amino acids. The CDR3 DNA reads TGTGCCAGCAGAGAGCTTGATACGCACTATTTT. This gives the protein CASRELDTHYF.

The CDR3 reads CASNQGRRDCNEQFF. The CDR3 coding sequence is TGCGCCAGCAACCAGGGCCGCAGGGACTGCAATGAGCAGTTCTTC. V and J are TRBV4-3 and TRBJ2-1, with a possible D match to TRBD2 (6 bases). V gave up 7 bases and J gave up 6 bases, with 19 bases separating them. Germline values: CDR1 LGHNA, CDR2 YSLEER. The CDR3 totals 15 residues.

The chain couples TRBV11-3 to TRBJ1-1; D uncertain. The CDR3 totals 13 residues. Between the trimmed V and J ends, which lost 7 bases and 0 bases, there was a span of 9 bases. Germline V gives CDR1 SGHNT, CDR2 YENEEA. The CDR3 coding sequence is TGTGCCAGCACAACAAGTTTGAACACTGAAGCTTTCTTT. Translated: CASTTSLNTEAFF. Drawing the rest from reference TRBV11-3 and TRBJ1-1, the complete variable domain is EAGVVQSPRYKIIEKKQPVAFWCNPISGHNTLYWYLQNLGQGPELLIRYENEEAVDDSQLPKDRFSAERLKGVDSTLKIQPAELGDSAVYLCASTTSLNTEAFFGQGTRLTVV.

V and J are TRBV6-5 and TRBJ2-3, with D unclear. There are 14 residues in the CDR3. V was shortened by 4 bases and J by 1 base, with 9 bases between the two germline ends. Germline CDR1 MNHEY, CDR2 SVGAGI. CDR3 nucleotides: TGTGCCAGCAGTTTGGTCAGAGGCACAGATACGCAGTATTTT. Translation gives CASSLVRGTDTQYF.

On this clonotype itself: The final CDR3 position lacks the conserved phenylalanine or tryptophan, pointing to a likely read error. In nucleotides, the CDR3 is TGTGCCAGCAGCCCGAACCCAAACACAGATACGCAGTATCTT. Translated: CASSPNPNTDTQYL. The chain has TRBV5-4 and TRBJ2-3; D is uncertain. The germline V and J ends were trimmed by 4 bases and 2 bases, with 11 bases remaining between them. This CDR3 has 14 residues. Germline CDR1 SGHNT, CDR2 YYREEE (reference sequence).

About this clonotype itself: One end of the junction does not line up with germline, which may come from a read error. The V and J genes are TRBV11-1 and TRBJ2-3; D may correspond to TRBD1 or TRBD2 (5 bases each). The CDR3 has 15 amino acids. CDR1 is SGHAT, CDR2 FQDESV, per germline (reference sequence). The DNA for the CDR3 is TGTGCCAGCAATTTGCCCAGGGAGAGCACAGATACGCAGTGTTTT. Translation gives CASNLPRESTDTQCF.

The chain recombines TRBV11-2 with TRBJ1-2; the D gene is possibly TRBD1 (5 bases). The ends were cut back, 9 bases at V and 1 base at J, with 12 bases in the middle. Germline CDR1 is SGHAT and CDR2 is FQNNGV. This CDR3 is built from 13 residues. CDR3 in DNA: TGTGCCAGTGGCCCGGGGGTTAACTATGGCTACACCTTC. It codes for CASGPGVNYGYTF.

About this clonotype: A read error may produce the germline difference seen at one junction end. The CDR3 protein is CARSSGGNYVGARTDTQFF. The DNA of the CDR3 is TGTGCCAGGAGCTCTGGGGGAAACTATGTCGGAGCCCGCACAGATACGCAGTTTTTT. The rearrangement uses TRBV11-1 and TRBJ2-3; D is possibly TRBD1 or TRBD2 (5 bases each). This CDR3 comprises 19 residues. Germline-derived CDR1 and CDR2 are SGHAT and FQDESV (reference sequence).

This clonotype was counted only a few times. An end of the junction does not agree with germline; a read error may underlie this. In DNA, the CDR3 is TGTGCCAGCAGTTTGGCAGGGACTGAAAAACTGGTTTTT. As protein: CASSLAGTEKLVF. The rearrangement uses TRBV12-3 or TRBV12-4 and TRBJ1-4; D may be TRBD1 (5 bases). This CDR3 region has 13 residues.

On this clonotype: Lacking the conserved final phenylalanine or tryptophan, this CDR3 likely reflects a read error. The J gene is TRBJ2-3, the V gene TRBV29-1; D may be TRBD2 (5 bases). Germline lookup yields CDR1 SQVTM and CDR2 ANQGSEA. The CDR3 covers 15 residues. CDR3 sequence: CNVEGEAGITDTQYL. CDR3 nucleotide sequence: TGCAACGTTGAGGGCGAGGCCGGCATCACAGATACGCAGTATCTT.

Concerning this clonotype: One junction end disagrees with the germline gene, perhaps due to a read error. This chain joins TRBV5-1 and TRBJ2-1; 10 bases fit TRBD2. CDR1 and CDR2 from the germline V gene are SGHRS and YFSETQ. CDR3 length: 14 residues. CDR3 protein: CASTLAGGHNEQFF. In DNA, the CDR3 is TGCGCGAGCACGTTAGCGGGAGGTCACAATGAGCAGTTCTTC. The variable domain in full, completed from reference TRBV5-1 and TRBJ2-1, reads KAGVTQTPRYLIKTRGQQVTLSCSPISGHRSVSWYQQTPGQGLQFLFEYFSETQRNKGNFPGRFSGRQFSNSRSEMNVSTLELGDSALYLCASTLAGGHNEQFFGPGTRLTVL.

About this clonotype itself: A junction end diverges from the germline sequence, so it may reflect a read error. The chain couples TRBV24-1 to TRBJ2-1; D is undetermined. Germline-derived CDR1 and CDR2 are KGHDR and SFDVKD. CDR3 length: 15 amino acids. Here the CDR3 DNA reads TGTGCCACCAGTGATTTCGGCAGGAATTACAATGAGCATTTCTTC. Translating it yields CATSDFGRNYNEHFF.

On this clonotype itself: One end of the junction does not line up with germline, which may come from a read error. CDR3 in DNA: TGCGTCAGCAGCCGGGGACAGGGCCCAGATACGCGGTATTTT. This codes for CVSSRGQGPDTRYF. V usage is TRBV4-3 and J usage is TRBJ2-3; 9 bases align to TRBD1. The CDR3 extends over 14 amino acids. The germline V gene encodes CDR1 LGHNA and CDR2 YSLEER.

Concerning this clonotype itself: One end of the junction is discordant with germline, which a read error may explain. V usage is TRBV14 and J usage is TRBJ2-1, with 8 positions matching TRBD2. CDR1 is SGHDN, CDR2 FVKESK, per germline. The CDR3 is made up of 16 amino acids. CDR3 sequence: CASSAVAGRVNNKQLF. For the CDR3, the DNA is TGTGCCAGCAGTGCCGTAGCGGGAAGGGTAAACAATAAGCAGCTCTTC.

About this clonotype itself: The junction does not match germline at one end; this may be a read error. The V gene is TRBV24-1, the J gene TRBJ2-2; 7 nucleotides agree with TRBD1. The CDR3 loop spans 16 amino acids. Germline V lookup: CDR1 KGHDR, CDR2 SFDVKD. This chain's CDR3 is CVTSDSETGITGELFF. The CDR3 DNA reads as TGTGTCACCAGTGATTCCGAGACAGGGATCACCGGGGAGCTGTTTTTT.

This sequence joins TRBV4-2 and TRBJ1-2; D remains unclear. Germline V gene lookup returns CDR1 LGHNA and CDR2 YNFKEQ. The V and J ends lost 2 bases and 10 bases respectively, with 23 bases between them. This CDR3 is built from 16 residues. The CDR3 DNA reads TGTGCCAGCAGCCAACCCGGACTGGGGTTTTCGGATGACTACACCTTC. Translated: CASSQPGLGFSDDYTF.

The chain uses TRBV11-2 and TRBJ2-1, with D possibly matching TRBD1 (5 bases). Trimming shortened V by 6 bases and J by 3 bases, and 12 bases separated the two germline ends. Per germline, CDR1 SGHAT and CDR2 FQNNGV. The CDR3 is 14 amino acids. The CDR3 nucleotides read TGTGCCAGCAGTACTATGGGGCTCTACAATGAGCAGTTCTTC. Protein product: CASSTMGLYNEQFF. Supplemented by reference TRBV11-2 and TRBJ2-1, the full variable domain reads EAGVAQSPRYKIIEKRQSVAFWCNPISGHATLYWYQQILGQGPKLLIQFQNNGVVDDSQLPKDRFSAERLKGVDSTLKIQPAKLEDSAVYLCASSTMGLYNEQFFGPGTRLTVL.

On this clonotype itself: This CDR3 is missing its conserved last phenylalanine or tryptophan, likely due to a read error. The chain is built from TRBV5-4 and TRBJ2-6; D unresolved. The CDR3 has 16 amino acids. Trimming stripped 8 bases from V and 0 bases from J, with 15 bases between. Germline V gene sequence: CDR1 SGHNT, CDR2 YYREEE (reference sequence). This CDR3 reads CASSKGAFSGANVLTS. In nucleotides, the CDR3 is TGTGCCAGTAGTAAAGGAGCGTTCTCTGGGGCCAACGTCCTGACTTCC.

This clonotype was detected ten times or more. V and J are TRBV9 and TRBJ2-2; D is ambiguous. This CDR3 has 14 residues. Between the trimmed V and J ends, which lost 3 bases and 2 bases, there was a span of 8 bases. The germline CDR1 and CDR2 sequences are SGDLS and YYNGEE. CDR3 amino acids: CASSATTNTGELFF. The CDR3, as DNA: TGTGCCAGCAGCGCTACGACCAACACCGGGGAGCTGTTTTTT.

Regarding this clonotype: Lacking the conserved final phenylalanine or tryptophan, this CDR3 likely reflects a read error. V gene TRBV7-8 combines with J gene TRBJ1-4; D not resolved. Germline CDR1 SGHVS, CDR2 FQNEAQ. The CDR3 covers 16 residues. The CDR3 DNA follows: TGTGCCAGCAGCTTAGGGGATATTGCAACTAACGAAAAACTGTTTTAT. Translation: CASSLGDIATNEKLFY.

On this clonotype itself: A much bigger clone sits one base away, suggesting this may be a read error. The chain links TRBV24-1 to TRBJ2-1; D may correspond to TRBD1 or TRBD2 (6 bases each). CDR3 size: 15 residues. Trimming stripped 6 bases from V and 3 bases from J, with 14 bases between. Germline lookup yields CDR1 KGHDR and CDR2 SFDVKD. DNA of the CDR3: TGTGCCACCAGTTGCTCAGGGGAGGACTACAATGAGCAGTTCTTC. Translated, it gives CATSCSGEDYNEQFF.

Remarks on this clonotype: Sequence at one end of the junction differs from germline and may be a read error. The chain is built from TRBV11-2 and TRBJ2-3; 7 nucleotides align to TRBD2. The CDR3 has 16 residues. CDR1 and CDR2 (germline): SGHAT, FQNNGV. Here the CDR3 DNA reads TGTGCCAGCAGTCGGGAAACTGGGAGGGTCGAAGATACGCAGTTTTTT. Its translation is CASSRETGRVEDTQFF.

As for this clonotype: The junction departs from the called germline gene at one end, perhaps through a read error. The rearrangement joins TRBV4-3 to TRBJ2-2; 8 bases fit TRBD2. Per the germline V gene, CDR1 is LGHNA and CDR2 is YSLEER. This CDR3 spans 18 amino acids. The CDR3 region has the DNA TGCACCAGCAGCCAAATCACTAGCGGACATACGAACACCGGGGAGCTCTTTTTT. Amino acid sequence: CTSSQITSGHTNTGELFF.

Of note for this clonotype: The DNA is omitted, as the CDR3 cannot be located on it reliably, and the CDR3 follows TCRdb's listing. The rearrangement links TRBV29-1 to TRBJ2-3; the table gives TRBD1 as D, unverified against the DNA. Germline values: CDR1 SQVTM, CDR2 ANQGSEA. The CDR3 contains 14 residues when both ends are counted. CDR3 sequence reads: CSARVGAGTDTLYF.

A remark on this clonotype: It is likely a read error, because the conserved phenylalanine at the end of the CDR3 is missing. This chain uses TRBV5-4 with TRBJ1-2; the match to TRBD1 covers 11 bases. V shed 6 bases and J 1 base; nucleotides not matched to a gene: 11. The CDR3 consists of 17 residues. Germline V gene sequence: CDR1 SGHNT, CDR2 YYREEE (reference sequence). CDR3 coding DNA: TGTGCCAGCATCACCCCGGGACAGGGGGATTTTAACTATGGCTACACCTTA. It yields the protein CASITPGQGDFNYGYTL.

The V gene is TRBV28, the J gene TRBJ2-7; 8 bases fit TRBD2. This CDR3 is 15 amino acids long. V lost 6 bases, J lost 5 bases, and 12 bases stayed unmatched. Per germline, CDR1 MDHEN and CDR2 SYDVKM. CDR3 in amino acids: CASRPSCGRLDEQYF. The CDR3 DNA is TGTGCCAGCAGGCCTTCATGCGGGAGGCTGGACGAGCAGTACTTC.